Shown below are 2 T cell receptor beta chains from a single sample sequenced in a study of shared clonotypes between healthy human individuals. Generated by immunoSEQ multiplex PCR, the TCRdb table keeps only in-frame clones and is missing some. The sample shows over 2 million clones, less than 95% of them seen only once. Selected positively for CCR7 and CD45RO-negative, naive CD8 cells excluded terminally differentiated effector memory CD45RA+ cells. The sequenced sample was naive CD8+ T cells sorted from blood. The receptors derive from a young man in good health.

The chain uses TRBV28 and TRBJ2-1; 8 bases align to TRBD1. Germline CDR1 reads MDHEN; CDR2 reads SYDVKM. This CDR3 is 15 amino acids long. V shed 3 bases, J shed 8 bases, and the junction held 9 bases outside the gene matches. The CDR3 sequence is CASSLGTGGGDEQFF. The CDR3 coding sequence is TGTGCCAGCAGTTTGGGAACAGGGGGAGGAGATGAGCAGTTCTTC.

The V call is TRBV29-1, the J call TRBJ2-1; maybe TRBD2 (5 bases). This CDR3 has 16 residues. V was clipped by 1 base and J by 0 bases, with 13 bases between them. Germline V lookup: CDR1 SQVTM, CDR2 ANQGSEA. In nucleotides, the CDR3 is TGCAGCGTTGAAGGGCGGGCGCTTAGCTCCTACAATGAGCAGTTCTTC. Translated, it gives CSVEGRALSSYNEQFF.